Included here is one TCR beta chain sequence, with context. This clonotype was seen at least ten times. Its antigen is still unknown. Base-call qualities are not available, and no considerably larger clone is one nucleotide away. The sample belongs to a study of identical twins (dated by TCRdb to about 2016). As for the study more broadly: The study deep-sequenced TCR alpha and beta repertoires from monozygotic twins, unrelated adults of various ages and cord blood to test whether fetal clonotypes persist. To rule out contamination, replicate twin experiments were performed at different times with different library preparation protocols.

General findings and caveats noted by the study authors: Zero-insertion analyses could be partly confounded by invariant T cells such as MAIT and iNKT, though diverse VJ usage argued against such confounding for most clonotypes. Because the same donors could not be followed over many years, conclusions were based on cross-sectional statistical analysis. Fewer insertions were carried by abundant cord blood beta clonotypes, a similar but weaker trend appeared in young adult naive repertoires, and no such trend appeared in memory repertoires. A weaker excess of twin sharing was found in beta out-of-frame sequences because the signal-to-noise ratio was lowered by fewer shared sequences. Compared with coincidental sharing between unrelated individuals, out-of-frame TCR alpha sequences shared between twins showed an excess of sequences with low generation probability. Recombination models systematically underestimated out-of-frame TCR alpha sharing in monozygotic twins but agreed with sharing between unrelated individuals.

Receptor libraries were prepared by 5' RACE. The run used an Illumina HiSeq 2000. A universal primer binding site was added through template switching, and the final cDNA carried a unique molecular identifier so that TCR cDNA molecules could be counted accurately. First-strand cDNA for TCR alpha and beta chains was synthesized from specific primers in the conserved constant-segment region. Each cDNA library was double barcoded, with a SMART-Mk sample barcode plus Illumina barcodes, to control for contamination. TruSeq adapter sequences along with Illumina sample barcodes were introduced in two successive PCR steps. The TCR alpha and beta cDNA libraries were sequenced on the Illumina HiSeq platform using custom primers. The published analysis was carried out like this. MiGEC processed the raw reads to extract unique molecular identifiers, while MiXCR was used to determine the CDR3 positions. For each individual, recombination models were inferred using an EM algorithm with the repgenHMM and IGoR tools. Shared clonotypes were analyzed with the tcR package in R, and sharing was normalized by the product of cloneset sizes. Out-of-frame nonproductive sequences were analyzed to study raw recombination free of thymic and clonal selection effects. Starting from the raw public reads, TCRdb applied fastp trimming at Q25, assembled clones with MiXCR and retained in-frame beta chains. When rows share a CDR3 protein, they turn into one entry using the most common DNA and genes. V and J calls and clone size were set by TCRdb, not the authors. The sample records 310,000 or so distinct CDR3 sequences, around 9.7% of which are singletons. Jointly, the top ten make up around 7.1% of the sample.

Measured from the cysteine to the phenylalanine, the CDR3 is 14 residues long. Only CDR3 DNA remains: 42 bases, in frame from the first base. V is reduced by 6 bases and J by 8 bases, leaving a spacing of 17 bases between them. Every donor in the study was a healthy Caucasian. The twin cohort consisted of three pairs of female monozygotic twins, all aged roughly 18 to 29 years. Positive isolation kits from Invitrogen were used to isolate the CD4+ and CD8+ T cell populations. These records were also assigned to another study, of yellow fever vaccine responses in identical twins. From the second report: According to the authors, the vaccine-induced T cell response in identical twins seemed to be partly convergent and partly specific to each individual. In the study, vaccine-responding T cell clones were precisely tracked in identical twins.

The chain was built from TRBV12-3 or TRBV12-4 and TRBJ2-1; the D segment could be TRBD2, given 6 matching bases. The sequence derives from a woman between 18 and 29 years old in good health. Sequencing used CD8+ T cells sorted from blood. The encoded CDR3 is CASSAEPGGDEQFF. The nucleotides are TGTGCCAGCAGCGCGGAGCCCGGGGGAGATGAGCAGTTCTTC.